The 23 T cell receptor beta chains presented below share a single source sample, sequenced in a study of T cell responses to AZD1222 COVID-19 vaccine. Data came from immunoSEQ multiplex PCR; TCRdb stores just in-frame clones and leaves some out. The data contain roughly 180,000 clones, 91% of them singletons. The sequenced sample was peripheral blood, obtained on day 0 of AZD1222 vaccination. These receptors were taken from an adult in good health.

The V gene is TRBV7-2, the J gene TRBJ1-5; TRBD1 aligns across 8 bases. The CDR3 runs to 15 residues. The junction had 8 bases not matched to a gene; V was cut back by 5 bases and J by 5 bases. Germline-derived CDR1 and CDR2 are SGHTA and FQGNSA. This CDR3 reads CASSPPGTGYQPQHF. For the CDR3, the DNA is TGTGCCAGCAGCCCCCCCGGGACAGGCTATCAGCCCCAGCATTTT.

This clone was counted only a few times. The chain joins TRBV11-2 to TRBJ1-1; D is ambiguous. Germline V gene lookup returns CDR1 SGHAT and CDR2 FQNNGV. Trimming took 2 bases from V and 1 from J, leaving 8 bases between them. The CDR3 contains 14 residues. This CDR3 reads CASSLLTGNTEAFF. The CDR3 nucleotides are TGTGCCAGCAGCTTATTGACGGGGAACACTGAAGCTTTCTTT. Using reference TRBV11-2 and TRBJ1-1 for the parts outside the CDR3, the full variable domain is EAGVAQSPRYKIIEKRQSVAFWCNPISGHATLYWYQQILGQGPKLLIQFQNNGVVDDSQLPKDRFSAERLKGVDSTLKIQPAKLEDSAVYLCASSLLTGNTEAFFGQGTRLTVV.

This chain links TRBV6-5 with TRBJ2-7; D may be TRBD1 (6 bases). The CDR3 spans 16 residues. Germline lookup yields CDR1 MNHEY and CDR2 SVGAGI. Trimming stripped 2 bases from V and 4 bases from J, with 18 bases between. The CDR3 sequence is CASSYAGAAPQYEQYF. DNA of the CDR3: TGTGCCAGCAGTTACGCAGGGGCCGCGCCTCAATACGAGCAGTACTTC.

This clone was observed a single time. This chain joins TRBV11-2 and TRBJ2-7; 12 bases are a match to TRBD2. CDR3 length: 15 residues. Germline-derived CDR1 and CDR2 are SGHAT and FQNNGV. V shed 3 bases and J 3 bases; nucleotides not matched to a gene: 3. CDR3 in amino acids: CASSFLTSGGYEQYF. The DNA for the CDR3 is TGTGCCAGCAGCTTCCTGACTAGCGGGGGCTACGAGCAGTACTTC.

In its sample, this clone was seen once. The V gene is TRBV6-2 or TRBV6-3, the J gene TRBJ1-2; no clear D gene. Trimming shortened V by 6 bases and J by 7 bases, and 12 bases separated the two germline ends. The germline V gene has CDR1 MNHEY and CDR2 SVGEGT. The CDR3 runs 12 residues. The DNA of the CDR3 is TGTGCCAGCAGCCACCAGGCCCGTGGCTACACCTTC. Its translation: CASSHQARGYTF.

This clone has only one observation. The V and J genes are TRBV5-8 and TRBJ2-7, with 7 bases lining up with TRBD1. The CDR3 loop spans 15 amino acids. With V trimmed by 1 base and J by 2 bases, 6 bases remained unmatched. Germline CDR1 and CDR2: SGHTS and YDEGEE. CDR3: CASSLIRTGTYEQYF. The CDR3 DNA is TGTGCCAGCAGCTTGATTCGGACAGGAACCTACGAGCAGTACTTC.

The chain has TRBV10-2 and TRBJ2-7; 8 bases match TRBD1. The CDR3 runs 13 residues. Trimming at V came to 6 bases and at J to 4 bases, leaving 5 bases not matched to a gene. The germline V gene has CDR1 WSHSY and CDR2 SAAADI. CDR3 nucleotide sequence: TGCGCCAGCAGAGTGACAGGGGTTTACGAGCAGTACTTC. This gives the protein CASRVTGVYEQYF.

This CDR3 is CASSLIGGSQYF. DNA for the CDR3: TGTGCCAGCAGTTTGATCGGGGGGTCGCAGTACTTC. This chain connects TRBV12-3 or TRBV12-4 to TRBJ2-7; 7 bases match TRBD2. CDR3 length: 12 amino acids. With 3 bases clipped from V and 9 bases from J, the junction kept 5 bases outside the gene matches.

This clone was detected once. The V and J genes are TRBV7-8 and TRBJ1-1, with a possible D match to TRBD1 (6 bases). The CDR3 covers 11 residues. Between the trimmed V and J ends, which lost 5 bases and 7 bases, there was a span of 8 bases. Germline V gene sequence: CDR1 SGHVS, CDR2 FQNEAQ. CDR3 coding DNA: TGTGCCAGCAGCCAGGGGTTTGAAGCTTTCTTT. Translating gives CASSQGFEAFF.

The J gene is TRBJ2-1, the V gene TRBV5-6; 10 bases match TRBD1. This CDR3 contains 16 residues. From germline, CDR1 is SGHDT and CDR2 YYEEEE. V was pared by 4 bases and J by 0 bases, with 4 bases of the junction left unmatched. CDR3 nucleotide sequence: TGTGCCAGCAGCCGTCGACAGGGGGCCTCCTACAATGAGCAGTTCTTC. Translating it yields CASSRRQGASYNEQFF. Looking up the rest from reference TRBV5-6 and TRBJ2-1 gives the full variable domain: DAGVTQSPTHLIKTRGQQVTLRCSPKSGHDTVSWYQQALGQGPQFIFQYYEEEERQRGNFPDRFSGHQFPNYSSELNVNALLLGDSALYLCASSRRQGASYNEQFFGPGTRLTVL.

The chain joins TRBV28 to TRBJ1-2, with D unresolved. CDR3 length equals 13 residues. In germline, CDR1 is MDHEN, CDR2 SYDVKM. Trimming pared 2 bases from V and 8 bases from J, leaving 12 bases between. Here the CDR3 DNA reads TGTGCCAGCAGTTTAGAGGCCCCAATAGGCTACACCTTC. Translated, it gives CASSLEAPIGYTF.

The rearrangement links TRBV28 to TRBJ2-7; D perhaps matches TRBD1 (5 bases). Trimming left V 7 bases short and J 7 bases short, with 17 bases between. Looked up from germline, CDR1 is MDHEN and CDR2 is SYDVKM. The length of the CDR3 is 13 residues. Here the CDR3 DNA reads TGTGCCAGCATCACGGACATCCAGGGTGAGCAGTACTTC. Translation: CASITDIQGEQYF.

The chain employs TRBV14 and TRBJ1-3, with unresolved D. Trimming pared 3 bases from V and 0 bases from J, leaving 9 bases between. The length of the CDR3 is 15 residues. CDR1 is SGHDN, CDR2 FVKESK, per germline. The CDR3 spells CASSQQTTSGNTIYF. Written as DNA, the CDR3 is TGTGCCAGCAGCCAGCAAACTACCTCTGGAAACACCATATATTTT.

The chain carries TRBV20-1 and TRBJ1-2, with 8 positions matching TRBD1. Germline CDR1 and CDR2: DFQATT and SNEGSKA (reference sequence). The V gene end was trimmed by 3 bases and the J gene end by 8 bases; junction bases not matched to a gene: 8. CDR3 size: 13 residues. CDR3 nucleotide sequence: TGCAGTGCTAGTGGACAGGGTTTTAGAGGCTACACCTTC. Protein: CSASGQGFRGYTF.

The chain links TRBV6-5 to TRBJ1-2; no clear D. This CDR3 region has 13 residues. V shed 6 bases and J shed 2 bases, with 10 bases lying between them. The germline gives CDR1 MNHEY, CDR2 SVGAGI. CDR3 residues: CASSGGSNYGYTF. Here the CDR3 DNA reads TGTGCCAGCAGCGGCGGCAGCAACTATGGCTACACCTTC.

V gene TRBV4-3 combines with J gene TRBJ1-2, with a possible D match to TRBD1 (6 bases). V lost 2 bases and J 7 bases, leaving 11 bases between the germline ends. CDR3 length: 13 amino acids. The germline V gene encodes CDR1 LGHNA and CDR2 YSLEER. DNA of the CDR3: TGCGCCAGCAGCCAAAGGGCACAGGGTGGCTACACCTTC. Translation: CASSQRAQGGYTF.

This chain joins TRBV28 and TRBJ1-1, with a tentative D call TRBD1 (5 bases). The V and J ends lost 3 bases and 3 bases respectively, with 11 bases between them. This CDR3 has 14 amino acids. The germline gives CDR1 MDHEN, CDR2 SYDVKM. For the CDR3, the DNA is TGTGCCAGCAGTTTCGCCAGGGAGGACACTGAAGCTTTCTTT. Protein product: CASSFAREDTEAFF.

CDR3 nucleotide sequence: TGTGCCAGTAGTATAGCGGGGGGCGGCCTCATTAATCAGCCCCAGCATTTT. The encoded protein is CASSIAGGGLINQPQHF. The chain couples TRBV19 to TRBJ1-5, with a weak D call TRBD1 (6 bases). The ends were cut back, 1 base at V and 4 bases at J, with 17 bases in the middle. This CDR3 region has 17 residues. CDR1 and CDR2 (germline): LNHDA, SQIVND (reference sequence). The whole variable domain, filled in from reference TRBV19 and TRBJ1-5, reads DGGITQSPKYLFRKEGQNVTLSCEQNLNHDAMYWYRQDPGQGLRLIYYSQIVNDFQKGDIAEGYSVSREKKESFPLTVTSAQKNPTAFYLCASSIAGGGLINQPQHFGDGTRLSIL.

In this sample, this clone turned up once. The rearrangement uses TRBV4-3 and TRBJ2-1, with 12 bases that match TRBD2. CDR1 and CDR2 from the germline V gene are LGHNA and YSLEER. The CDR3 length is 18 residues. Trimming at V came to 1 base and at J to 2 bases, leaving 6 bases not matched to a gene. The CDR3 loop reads CASSQGTLAGGPYNEQFF. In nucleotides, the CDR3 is TGCGCCAGCAGCCAAGGTACACTAGCGGGGGGACCCTACAATGAGCAGTTCTTC.

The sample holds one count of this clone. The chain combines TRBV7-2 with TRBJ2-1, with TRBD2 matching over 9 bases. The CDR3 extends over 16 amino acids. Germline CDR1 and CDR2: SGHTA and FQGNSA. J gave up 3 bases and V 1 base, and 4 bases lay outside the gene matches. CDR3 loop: CASSLDGRGGYNEQFF. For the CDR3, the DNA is TGTGCCAGCAGCTTAGATGGGCGGGGGGGCTACAATGAGCAGTTCTTC.

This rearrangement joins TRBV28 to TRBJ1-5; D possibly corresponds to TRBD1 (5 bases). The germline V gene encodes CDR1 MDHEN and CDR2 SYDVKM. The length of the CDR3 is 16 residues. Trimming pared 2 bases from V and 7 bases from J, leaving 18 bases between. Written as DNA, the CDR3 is TGTGCCAGCAGTTTAAAGGGACCCCGGTTTAGCCAGCCCCAGCATTTT. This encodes CASSLKGPRFSQPQHF.

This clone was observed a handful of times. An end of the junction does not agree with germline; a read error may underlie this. The CDR3 sequence is CASSPPPGNAEAFF. Written as DNA, the CDR3 is TGTGCCAGCAGCCCCCCCCCAGGGAACGCTGAAGCTTTCTTT. The chain employs TRBV3-1 (or the pseudogene TRBV3-2) and TRBJ1-1; D is perhaps TRBD1 (5 bases). The CDR3 is made up of 14 amino acids. CDR1 LGHDT and CDR2 YNNKEL come from the germline V gene (reference sequence).

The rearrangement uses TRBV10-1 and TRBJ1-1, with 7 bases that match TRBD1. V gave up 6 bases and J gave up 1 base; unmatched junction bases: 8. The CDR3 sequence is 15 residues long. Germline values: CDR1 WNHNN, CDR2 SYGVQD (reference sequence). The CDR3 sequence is CASSTGEGANTEAFF. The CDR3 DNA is TGCGCCAGCAGCACAGGGGAAGGGGCGAACACTGAAGCTTTCTTT.